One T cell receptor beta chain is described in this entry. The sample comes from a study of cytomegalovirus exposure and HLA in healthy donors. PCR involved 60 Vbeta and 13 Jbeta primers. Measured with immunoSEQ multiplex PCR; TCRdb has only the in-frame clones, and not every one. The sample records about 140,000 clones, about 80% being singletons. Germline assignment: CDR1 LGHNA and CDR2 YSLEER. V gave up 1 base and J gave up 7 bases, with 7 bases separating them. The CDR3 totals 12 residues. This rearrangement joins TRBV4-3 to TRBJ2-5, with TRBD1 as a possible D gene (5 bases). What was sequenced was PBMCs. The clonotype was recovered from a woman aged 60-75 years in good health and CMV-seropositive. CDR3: CASSQARGTQYF. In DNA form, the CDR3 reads TGCGCCAGCAGCCAAGCAAGGGGGACCCAGTACTTC.